This T cell receptor (beta chain) was profiled in a study of T cells after yellow fever vaccination (dated by TCRdb to between 2017 and 2020). With regard to the full study: The SMART-Seq v4 Ultra Low Input RNA kit was used to prepare libraries from fractions with low cell numbers. Blood was collected at multiple timepoints before and after primary and secondary immunization, and bulk PBMC replicates and cell subsets were isolated. Two healthy male donors made up the cohort, one aged 18 to 29 years and the other aged 30 to 40 years. To follow T-cell clones before and after both primary and booster YFV17D yellow fever vaccination, bulk TCR alpha and beta repertoires underwent longitudinal sequencing. General findings and caveats noted by the study authors: Because the study included only a couple of donors, the extent to which the findings can be generalized is limited. Because abundant contaminating clonotypes from the bulk population could be contained in FACS-sorted repertoires, computational filtering was required. After the booster, most of the clones that had expanded following primary vaccination were detected again (roughly 97% of CD4 and more than 85% of CD8), which suggests that memory was broadly maintained. A small fraction of clonotypes showed up in both the CD4 and CD8 compartments, probably as a result of convergent recombination. The secondary T-cell response was found to be weaker but faster than the primary response, with a peak reached on day 5 rather than on day 15.

The reads were generated on an Illumina NovaSeq 6000. TCR cDNA was synthesized by 5'RACE template switching, which introduced a universal primer site and unique molecular identifiers. Priming for cDNA synthesis came from both the TCR alpha and TCR beta constant segments. Libraries were amplified in two PCR steps, with sample barcodes and sequencing adapters added in the second step. Sequencing of libraries was performed on Illumina HiSeq 2500 (2x100 bp) or NovaSeq (2x150 bp). In the original analysis: Demultiplexing of reads and collapsing into UMI consensus sequences were performed with MIGEC, and V(D)J alignment was carried out with MiXCR. Using edgeR on replicate PBMC samples, clonotypes were called vaccine-responding if FDR was below 0.01 and the log2 fold change was above 5 up to day 15. Bulk clonotypes were assigned CD4 or CD8 identity according to which sequenced CD4 or CD8 repertoire held them at higher abundance. TCRdb reran the public reads through fastp at Q25 and MiXCR, keeping productive beta chains. CDR3 protein duplicates are merged, each entry listing the most common genes and DNA. TCRdb's processing, not the study's, gives the V and J calls here. Here the sample has 250,000 or so distinct CDR3 sequences; 3.6% occur a single time. The ten largest clones take up 19% of the sample.

The treatment or condition label, as the study defines it: live attenuated yellow fever vaccine strain. At each blood-draw timepoint, two biological replicates of bulk PBMCs were collected. A standard Ficoll-Paque protocol was used to isolate PBMCs from peripheral blood. TriZol was used to extract RNA from bulk PBMCs, CD4 and CD8 fractions, and dextramer-positive and dextramer-negative fractions. This clonotype showed up many times. It has no known antigen specificity. No much larger clone is present one base from it, and per-base qualities are unavailable. The starting material was PBMCs, obtained 15 days after the yellow fever booster vaccination. This receptor was taken from a man aged 18 to 29 who received the YFV17D yellow fever vaccine.

The CDR3 sequence is CASSPGQGADRGNEQFF. The DNA sequence reads TGTGCCAGCAGCCCCGGACAGGGGGCGGACCGGGGGAATGAGCAGTTCTTC. Recombination connected TRBV14 to TRBJ2-1; 11 nucleotides in the junction match TRBD1. CDR1 and CDR2 are read off the germline V gene as SGHDN and FVKESK. From cysteine to phenylalanine, the CDR3 is 17 amino acids long. CDR3 DNA only is kept here, 51 bases in frame from base 1. Unmatched junction bases come to 12, with V trimmed by 4 bases and J by 7 bases.